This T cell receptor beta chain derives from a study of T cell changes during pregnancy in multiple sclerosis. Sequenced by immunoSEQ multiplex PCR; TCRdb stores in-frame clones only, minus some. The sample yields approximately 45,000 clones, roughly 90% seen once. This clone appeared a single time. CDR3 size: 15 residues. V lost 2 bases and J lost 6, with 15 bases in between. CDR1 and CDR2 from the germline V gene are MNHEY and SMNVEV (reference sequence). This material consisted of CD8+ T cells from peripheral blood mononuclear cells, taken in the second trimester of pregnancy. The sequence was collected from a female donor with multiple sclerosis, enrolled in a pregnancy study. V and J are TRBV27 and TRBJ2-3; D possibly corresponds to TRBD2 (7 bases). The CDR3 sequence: CASSLGGGAGDTQYF. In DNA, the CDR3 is TGTGCCAGCAGTTTAGGGGGGGGCGCAGGGGATACGCAGTATTTT.